The clone carrying this TCR beta chain was detected a few times. The assay was immunoSEQ multiplex PCR, and TCRdb's table has in-frame clones only and misses some. In the table there are 130,000 to 150,000 clones, 80% to 90% of which are singletons. This sample is part of a study of blood T cell repertoires in COVID-19. The wider study: T cells, B-cell-depleted T cells, or PBMCs supplied cDNA or gDNA.

V was trimmed by 5 bases and J by 3 bases, leaving 14 bases between them. CDR3 length equals 15 residues. Germline V gene data show CDR1 as SGHAT and CDR2 as FQDESV (reference sequence). This receptor was obtained from a woman aged 55-69 years with COVID-19, enrolled during active disease. The sequenced material came from peripheral blood. The V and J genes are TRBV11-1 and TRBJ2-1; tentative D call: TRBD1 (6 bases). CDR3 nucleotides: TGTGCCAGCAGCCAGACTTTGACAGGCTACAATGAGCAGTTCTTC. It translates to CASSQTLTGYNEQFF.